This T cell receptor (beta chain) was identified in a study of response to subunit inactivated influenza vaccine. Study-wide results and caveats: Authors suggested that a seasonal influenza vaccination recruits few new T cells each time.

Germline CDR1 LGHNA, CDR2 YSLEER. V gave up 1 base and J gave up 2 bases, with 6 bases separating them. CDR3 length: 13 amino acids. TCRdb itself ran the RT-PCR reads through MiXCR, one entry per CDR3 protein. The data hold 860,000 or so distinct CDR3 sequences, with 21% observed a single time. Note on this clonotype: The antigen is not known.

Sequencing was performed on PBMCs from blood, taken 5 days after vaccination. The sequence was collected from a man between 45 and 60 years old who received an inactivated influenza vaccine. The J gene is TRBJ2-7, the V gene TRBV4-3; D gene ambiguous. The CDR3 loop is CASSQGPPYEQYF. CDR3 sequence (DNA): TGCGCCAGCAGCCAAGGCCCCCCCTACGAGCAGTACTTC.